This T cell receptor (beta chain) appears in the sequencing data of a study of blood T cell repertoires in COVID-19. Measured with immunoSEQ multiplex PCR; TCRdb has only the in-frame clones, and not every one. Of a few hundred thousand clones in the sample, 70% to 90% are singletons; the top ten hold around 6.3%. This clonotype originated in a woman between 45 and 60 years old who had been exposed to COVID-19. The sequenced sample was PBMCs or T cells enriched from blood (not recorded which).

The CDR3 coding sequence is TGTGCCAGCTCACCAGGAGCGATTACTGGAAACACCATATATTTT. It specifies CASSPGAITGNTIYF. V is TRBV18 and J is TRBJ1-3; no definite D call. Germline lookup yields CDR1 KGHSH and CDR2 LQKENI. Trimming removed 2 bases from V and 2 bases from J, with 10 bases in between. The CDR3 is 15 residues long.